This is a list of T cell receptor beta chains from one sample in a study of cytomegalovirus exposure and HLA in healthy donors. Only in-frame clones appear in the TCRdb table, and some are missing; sequencing was by immunoSEQ multiplex PCR. Of just over 85,000 clones listed, around three quarters are singletons. The sequencing sample was made of PBMCs. All receptors derive from a middle-aged man in good health and CMV-seronegative. The CDR3 runs from the conserved cysteine through the conserved F or W. Fields, in order: CDR3 protein, CDR3 DNA, D gene, V gene, J gene. A D gene is named only where the DNA matches it firmly.

CDR3aa: CASSKEGLAGAETQYF; CDR3nt: TGCGCCAGCAGCAAAGAGGGACTAGCGGGGGCGGAGACCCAGTACTTC; d_gene: TRBD2; v_gene: TRBV5-1; j_gene: TRBJ2-5
CDR3aa: CASRLQGTSGGRKSYEQYF; CDR3nt: TGTGCCAGCCGACTCCAGGGGACTAGCGGGGGGCGAAAATCCTACGAGCAGTACTTC; d_gene: TRBD2; v_gene: TRBV7-6; j_gene: TRBJ2-7
CDR3aa: CASSWATSAQETQYF; CDR3nt: TGTGCCAGCAGTTGGGCGACTAGCGCCCAAGAGACCCAGTACTTC; d_gene: TRBD2; v_gene: TRBV27; j_gene: TRBJ2-5
CDR3aa: CASSYDRGSTEAFF; CDR3nt: TGTGCCAGCAGCTACGACAGGGGGTCCACTGAAGCTTTCTTT; d_gene: TRBD1; v_gene: TRBV5-1; j_gene: TRBJ1-1
CDR3aa: CASSVDREGEQYF; CDR3nt: TGTGCCAGCAGCGTAGACAGGGAAGGCGAGCAGTACTTC; d_gene: .; v_gene: TRBV9; j_gene: TRBJ2-7
CDR3aa: CASSSQTGIEAFF; CDR3nt: TGTGCCAGCAGTTCCCAAACAGGGATCGAAGCTTTCTTT; d_gene: .; v_gene: TRBV27; j_gene: TRBJ1-1
CDR3aa: CASSLEGAGNSPLHF; CDR3nt: TGCGCCAGCAGCTTGGAGGGGGCCGGTAATTCACCCCTCCACTTT; d_gene: TRBD1; v_gene: TRBV5-1; j_gene: TRBJ1-6
CDR3aa: CASSFAGPSQPQHF; CDR3nt: TGTGCCAGCAGCTTTGCAGGGCCGAGTCAGCCCCAGCATTTT; d_gene: .; v_gene: TRBV7-9; j_gene: TRBJ1-5
CDR3aa: CASSGQGSAYGYTF; CDR3nt: TGTGCCAGCAGTGGACAGGGAAGTGCCTATGGCTACACCTTC; d_gene: TRBD1; v_gene: TRBV6-1; j_gene: TRBJ1-2
CDR3aa: CASSLGTTTREQYF; CDR3nt: TGTGCCAGCAGTCTTGGGACTACCACTAGGGAGCAGTACTTC; d_gene: TRBD2; v_gene: TRBV6-5; j_gene: TRBJ2-7